The T cell receptor (beta chain) described here comes from a study of control samples from healthy donors and cancer patients (TCRdb year 2020). Libraries were constructed by the immunoSEQ multiplex PCR assay. The source is immuneACCESS, and TCRdb retained only in-frame sequences with V and J called. Part of the clones is not carried over; for the studies checked, unresolved V genes explain less than half of this, and the remainder is unexplained. The sample has over 100,000 clones on record, 80% to 95% of them singletons. About 2.3% of the sample is taken by the ten largest. The junction carries 5 bases between V and J, which are trimmed by 1 base and 4 bases respectively. The CDR3 runs 13 residues from the cysteine to the phenylalanine. Only the CDR3 portion is preserved as DNA: 39 bases, with reading frame beginning at the first base. For this clone: Its antigen has not been determined. Per-nucleotide qualities are absent, and no much larger clonotype sits a single base away.

The sequence derives from a man aged 40-49 years in good health. Sequencing input: blood. Recombination connected TRBV12-3 or TRBV12-4 to TRBJ2-1; the D gene cannot be named for sure. The DNA sequence follows: TGTGCCAGCAGTTTAGGTCGATACAATGAGCAGTTCTTC. It codes for CASSLGRYNEQFF.